This TCR beta chain was recorded in a study of T cells expressing NK-cell markers. Remarks on this clonotype: What it binds is unknown.

The V gene's germline CDR1 is GTSNPN and CDR2 SVGIG (reference sequence). The CDR3 contains 15 residues. Study results and caveats: Of the CD8+ T cell pool in more than 5 donors, about 1.0-8% was accounted for by dominant NKG2C+ clonotypes.

What made the TCR beta cDNA was 5'RACE template switching with UMIs. TCRdb re-called the 5' RACE reads, yielding one record per CDR3 amino acid sequence without DNA. In all, the sample yields approximately 440,000 distinct CDR3 sequences. This receptor was obtained from a woman aged 45-65 years in good health. The sequenced sample was blood T cells: a sorted CD56 or NKG2C T cell subset, CD4+ or CD8+ T cells, or bulk PBMC T cells (not recorded which). The chain combines TRBV30 with TRBJ2-1; there is no DNA to check the TCRdb D call of TRBD2. The CDR3 loop is CAWRPSRRAYNEQFF.